The 17 T cell receptor beta chains below come from one sample, sequenced in a study of T cell changes during pregnancy in multiple sclerosis. Produced via immunoSEQ multiplex PCR; TCRdb's table is partial and in-frame only. Among around 40,000 clones listed, 89% were seen once. The sequencing used CD4+ T cells from peripheral blood mononuclear cells, collected in the first trimester of pregnancy. The source is a female donor with multiple sclerosis, enrolled in a pregnancy study.

The J gene is TRBJ1-4, the V gene TRBV5-8, with a possible D match to TRBD1 (6 bases). The germline V gene encodes CDR1 SGHTS and CDR2 YDEGEE. V was clipped by 4 bases and J by 2 bases, with 15 bases between them. This CDR3 contains 16 residues. CDR3 nucleotide sequence: TGTGCCAGCAGCCCCGGACAGACCGGGACTAATGAAAAACTGTTTTTT. Translating it yields CASSPGQTGTNEKLFF.

The genes are TRBV5-1 and TRBJ1-6; D is ambiguous. Germline V gives CDR1 SGHRS, CDR2 YFSETQ. This CDR3 comprises 13 residues. The V end was cut by 1 base, the J end by 9 bases, with 8 bases between. The CDR3 spells CASSLTESSPLHF. CDR3 coding DNA: TGCGCCAGCAGCTTGACGGAGAGTTCACCCCTCCACTTT.

The chain has TRBV30 and TRBJ2-1; 8 bases fit TRBD2. The J segment lost 3 bases and the V segment lost 3 bases, leaving 7 bases of the junction unmatched. This CDR3 is built from 15 residues. From germline, CDR1 is GTSNPN and CDR2 SVGIG (reference sequence). The CDR3 DNA is TGTGCCTGGAGACGGGGGGGGCGGGTCTACAATGAGCAGTTCTTC. Amino acids: CAWRRGGRVYNEQFF.

The chain joins TRBV2 to TRBJ1-3, with no clear D. This CDR3 comprises 13 residues. Germline loops: CDR1 SNHLY, CDR2 FYNNEI. The V gene lost 3 bases and the J gene lost 5 bases, with 8 bases spanning the gap. The CDR3 sequence is CASSEEGRNTIYF. CDR3 sequence (DNA): TGTGCCAGCAGTGAGGAGGGTCGAAACACCATATATTTT.

This sequence joins TRBV5-4 and TRBJ1-1; 8 nucleotides match TRBD1. This CDR3 region has 17 residues. The V gene end was trimmed by 4 bases and the J gene end by 0 bases; junction bases not matched to a gene: 11. CDR1 is SGHNT, CDR2 YYREEE, per germline (reference sequence). CDR3: CASSRLGQGGLNTEAFF. CDR3 in DNA: TGTGCCAGCAGCAGGCTTGGACAGGGCGGATTGAACACTGAAGCTTTCTTT.

There are a few counts of this clone. The V call is TRBV30, the J call TRBJ1-2; possibly TRBD1 for D (5 bases). The V gene's germline CDR1 is GTSNPN and CDR2 SVGIG (reference sequence). The ends were cut back, 5 bases at V and 3 bases at J, with 13 bases in the middle. The CDR3 runs to 13 residues. The CDR3 DNA follows: TGTGCCTGGCAAAGGGGTTCGGACTATGGCTACACCTTC. Translating it yields CAWQRGSDYGYTF.

The J gene is TRBJ1-5, the V gene TRBV7-2; unclear D gene. The CDR3 has 12 amino acids. The germline V and J ends were trimmed by 2 bases and 7 bases, with 6 bases remaining between them. Germline values: CDR1 SGHTA, CDR2 FQGNSA. The CDR3 sequence is CASSLLEQPQHF. The CDR3, as DNA: TGTGCCAGCAGCTTACTTGAGCAGCCCCAGCATTTT.

The chain has TRBV7-9 and TRBJ1-2, with D possibly being TRBD1 (6 bases). The CDR3 length is 14 residues. Trimming cost V 2 bases and J 8 bases, with 15 bases left between them. Germline CDR1 and CDR2: SEHNR and FQNEAQ (reference sequence). CDR3 residues: CASSLRTASWGYTF. The DNA of the CDR3 is TGTGCCAGCAGCTTAAGGACAGCCTCCTGGGGCTACACCTTC.

The rearrangement links TRBV19 to TRBJ1-1, with 8 bases identical to TRBD1. From germline, CDR1 is LNHDA and CDR2 SQIVND (reference sequence). CDR3 length: 15 residues. The V and J ends lost 1 base and 1 base, in that order; junction bases with no gene match: 2. The CDR3 loop reads CASSIVGQGNTEAFF. The DNA of the CDR3 is TGTGCCAGTAGTATAGTCGGACAGGGGAACACTGAAGCTTTCTTT.

The rearrangement uses TRBV27 and TRBJ2-4; 7 bases are shared with TRBD1. Germline V gives CDR1 MNHEY, CDR2 SMNVEV (reference sequence). The J segment lost 1 base and the V segment lost 5 bases, leaving 14 bases of the junction unmatched. The CDR3 totals 18 residues. The DNA for the CDR3 is TGTGCCAGCAGTCCACAGGGGACCTCCTTAGGGGCCAAAAACATTCAGTACTTC. Translation gives CASSPQGTSLGAKNIQYF.

The J gene is TRBJ1-1, the V gene TRBV19, with 8 bases identical to TRBD1. The germline V gene has CDR1 LNHDA and CDR2 SQIVND (reference sequence). J lost 6 bases, V lost 6 bases, and 9 bases had no gene match. This CDR3 is 14 amino acids long. CDR3 region: CASSRPGQGPEAFF. CDR3 DNA sequence: TGTGCCAGTAGCCGACCTGGACAGGGACCTGAAGCTTTCTTT.

This clone was picked up one time. The chain employs TRBV5-1 and TRBJ2-5; D might be TRBD1 (5 bases). This CDR3 has 15 residues. V lost 0 bases and J lost 0, with 9 bases in between. The V gene's germline CDR1 is SGHRS and CDR2 YFSETQ. The CDR3 DNA reads as TGCGCCAGCAGCTTGGCCCCAGGGTACCAAGAGACCCAGTACTTC. This sequence encodes CASSLAPGYQETQYF. Full variable domain (missing parts from reference TRBV5-1 and TRBJ2-5): KAGVTQTPRYLIKTRGQQVTLSCSPISGHRSVSWYQQTPGQGLQFLFEYFSETQRNKGNFPGRFSGRQFSNSRSEMNVSTLELGDSALYLCASSLAPGYQETQYFGPGTRLLVL.

The chain carries TRBV11-3 and TRBJ2-3; 11 bases fit TRBD2. V was pared by 5 bases and J by 1 base, with 5 bases of the junction left unmatched. Germline V CDR1 and CDR2: SGHNT, YENEEA. This CDR3 is built from 16 residues. CDR3 DNA: TGTGCCAGCAGCCAAGGGACTAGCGGTCGCACAGATACGCAGTATTTT. Protein sequence: CASSQGTSGRTDTQYF.

V gene TRBV5-1 combines with J gene TRBJ1-1, with a possible D match to TRBD1 (6 bases). From germline, CDR1 is SGHRS and CDR2 YFSETQ. V lost 4 bases and J 1 base, leaving 14 bases between the germline ends. The CDR3 runs 15 residues. The CDR3 here is CASSASTGTNTEAFF. The CDR3 nucleotides read TGCGCCAGCAGCGCCTCTACAGGGACGAACACTGAAGCTTTCTTT.

In this sample, this clone turned up once. The V call is TRBV18, the J call TRBJ1-1; perhaps TRBD1 as D (5 bases). The CDR3 loop spans 16 amino acids. Germline V gene sequence: CDR1 KGHSH, CDR2 LQKENI. Trimming stripped 2 bases from V and 2 bases from J, with 15 bases between. CDR3 bases: TGTGCCAGCTCACCAACTCAACAGGAGTTAAACACTGAAGCTTTCTTT. Protein sequence: CASSPTQQELNTEAFF.

V is TRBV7-9 and J is TRBJ1-5; 7 nucleotides agree with TRBD1. After removal of 2 bases from V and 3 bases from J, the junction contained 7 bases not matched to a gene. Per the germline V gene, CDR1 is SEHNR and CDR2 is FQNEAQ (reference sequence). This CDR3 comprises 16 residues. The CDR3 sequence: CASSLSGGGLNQPQHF. CDR3 DNA sequence: TGTGCCAGCAGCTTAAGCGGAGGGGGCCTCAATCAGCCCCAGCATTTT.

This sequence joins TRBV5-4 and TRBJ2-5, with a possible D match to TRBD2 (5 bases). This CDR3 region has 14 residues. The ends were cut back, 4 bases at V and 1 base at J, with 11 bases in the middle. Germline V gene data show CDR1 as SGHNT and CDR2 as YYREEE (reference sequence). The CDR3 region has the DNA TGTGCCAGCAGCGTTGGACTCGTCCAAGAGACCCAGTACTTC. Encoded protein: CASSVGLVQETQYF.